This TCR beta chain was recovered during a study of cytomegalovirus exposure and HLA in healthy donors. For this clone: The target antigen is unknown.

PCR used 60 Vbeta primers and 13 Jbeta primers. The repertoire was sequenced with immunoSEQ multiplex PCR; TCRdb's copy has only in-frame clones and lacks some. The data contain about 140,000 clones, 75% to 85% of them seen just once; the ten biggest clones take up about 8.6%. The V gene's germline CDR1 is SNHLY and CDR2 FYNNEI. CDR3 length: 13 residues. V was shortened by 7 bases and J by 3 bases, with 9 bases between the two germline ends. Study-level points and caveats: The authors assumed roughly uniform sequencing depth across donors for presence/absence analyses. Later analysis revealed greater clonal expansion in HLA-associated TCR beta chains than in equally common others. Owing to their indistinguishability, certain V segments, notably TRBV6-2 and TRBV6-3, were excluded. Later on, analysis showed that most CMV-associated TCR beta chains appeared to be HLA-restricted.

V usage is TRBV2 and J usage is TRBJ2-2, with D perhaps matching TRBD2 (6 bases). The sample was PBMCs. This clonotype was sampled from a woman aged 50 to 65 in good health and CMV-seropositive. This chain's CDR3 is CASNREHTGELFF. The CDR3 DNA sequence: TGTGCCAGCAATCGGGAGCACACCGGGGAGCTGTTTTTT.